A single sample is the source of the 19 T cell receptor beta chains below, sequenced in a study of blood T cell repertoires in COVID-19. Measured with immunoSEQ multiplex PCR; TCRdb has only the in-frame clones, and not every one. The sample consists of a few hundred thousand clones, about 85% of them appearing once. The sequencing input was peripheral blood. These receptors all come from a woman aged 18-30 years with acute or convalescent COVID-19.

This chain uses TRBV9 with TRBJ1-1, with D hard to call. This CDR3 has 15 amino acids. V dropped 3 bases and J dropped 1 base, with 13 bases sitting between them. The V gene's germline CDR1 is SGDLS and CDR2 YYNGEE. As DNA, the CDR3 is TGTGCCAGCAGCGCTCAGGCCGGTTCGAACACTGAAGCTTTCTTT. As protein: CASSAQAGSNTEAFF.

J is TRBJ2-7 and V is TRBV5-4, with 11 bases identical to TRBD1. This CDR3 spans 15 amino acids. The trim removed 2 bases at V and 3 bases at J, leaving 4 bases unmatched. CDR1 is SGHNT, CDR2 YYREEE, per germline (reference sequence). CDR3 bases: TGTGCCAGCAGCTTCCGAGGGACAGGGGGCTACGAGCAGTACTTC. Its translation is CASSFRGTGGYEQYF.

This chain uses TRBV28 with TRBJ2-7; 11 bases agree with TRBD2. The CDR3 is 17 residues long. After removal of 5 bases from V and 4 bases from J, the junction contained 13 bases not matched to a gene. Germline CDR1 reads MDHEN; CDR2 reads SYDVKM. The CDR3 reads CASSRSWGSSGRYEQYF. CDR3 DNA: TGTGCCAGCAGTCGCAGTTGGGGGTCTAGCGGGAGGTACGAGCAGTACTTC.

The chain links TRBV4-1 to TRBJ2-3, with TRBD2 identical over 10 bases. The CDR3 totals 20 residues. Trimming removed 4 bases from V and 0 bases from J; junction bases left unmatched: 16. The germline gives CDR1 MGHRA, CDR2 YSYEKL. The DNA of the CDR3 is TGCGCCAGCAGCCGAGATGGGCCTAGCGGGAGTCTTACTAGCACAGATACGCAGTATTTT. It encodes CASSRDGPSGSLTSTDTQYF.

The V gene is TRBV19, the J gene TRBJ1-1; 9 positions agree with TRBD1. The CDR3 spans 15 residues. J gave up 4 bases and V 5 bases, and 8 bases lay outside the gene matches. Germline lookup yields CDR1 LNHDA and CDR2 SQIVND (reference sequence). CDR3 in DNA: TGTGCCAGTAGTGCAACAGGGGGCTGGGGCACTGAAGCTTTCTTT. Translation gives CASSATGGWGTEAFF. Supplemented by reference TRBV19 and TRBJ1-1, the full variable domain reads DGGITQSPKYLFRKEGQNVTLSCEQNLNHDAMYWYRQDPGQGLRLIYYSQIVNDFQKGDIAEGYSVSREKKESFPLTVTSAQKNPTAFYLCASSATGGWGTEAFFGQGTRLTVV.

The J gene is TRBJ1-5, the V gene TRBV24-1, with D maybe TRBD1 (5 bases). The V end was cut by 4 bases, the J end by 0 bases, with 6 bases between. Germline CDR1 KGHDR, CDR2 SFDVKD. This CDR3 comprises 14 residues. The CDR3 DNA follows: TGTGCCACCAGTGAAGGGGATAGCAATCAGCCCCAGCATTTT. This codes for CATSEGDSNQPQHF.

There are a few counts of this clone. The V and J genes are TRBV7-9 and TRBJ1-2; possibly TRBD1 for D (5 bases). V was cut by 5 bases and J by 8 bases, with 24 bases left in between. CDR3 size: 16 residues. Germline-derived CDR1 and CDR2 are SEHNR and FQNEAQ (reference sequence). The CDR3 loop reads CASSVVGGTDDKGYTF. CDR3 nucleotides: TGTGCCAGCAGCGTGGTGGGGGGGACCGACGATAAGGGCTACACCTTC.

The chain recombines TRBV6-5 with TRBJ2-1, with 10 bases that match TRBD1. The CDR3 runs 15 residues. Unmatched junction bases numbered 8, after V lost 5 bases and J lost 7 bases. CDR1 MNHEY and CDR2 SVGAGI come from the germline V gene. The CDR3 DNA follows: TGTGCCAGCAGTCCGGACAGGGGGGTCGGTAATGAGCAGTTCTTC. Its protein is CASSPDRGVGNEQFF.

This clone was seen only a few times. The genes are TRBV5-6 and TRBJ1-1; D might be TRBD1 (5 bases). CDR1 is SGHDT, CDR2 YYEEEE, per germline. The V gene lost 0 bases and the J gene lost 6 bases, with 18 bases spanning the gap. This CDR3 comprises 16 residues. As DNA, the CDR3 is TGTGCCAGCAGCTTGGCCAGGCGGGGCAGGGCCCCTGAAGCTTTCTTT. It encodes CASSLARRGRAPEAFF.

The V call is TRBV19, the J call TRBJ1-3; D remains unclear. Germline V gene data show CDR1 as LNHDA and CDR2 as SQIVND (reference sequence). With 7 bases removed from V and 0 bases from J, the gap between germline ends came to 13 bases. This CDR3 contains 15 residues. This CDR3 reads CASTRRQSSGNTIYF. The CDR3 DNA reads TGTGCCAGTACGCGGAGGCAGAGCTCTGGAAACACCATATATTTT.

V gene TRBV6-5 combines with J gene TRBJ2-1; 13 bases are shared with TRBD2. The CDR3 contains 15 residues. Per the germline V gene, CDR1 is MNHEY and CDR2 is SVGAGI. The ends lost 8 bases at V and 6 bases at J; junction bases unmatched: 7. DNA for the CDR3: TGTGCCAGCCAAGTTGGACTAGCGGGAGTCAATGAGCAGTTCTTC. Protein product: CASQVGLAGVNEQFF.

This sequence joins TRBV20-1 and TRBJ2-1; 9 bases are shared with TRBD2. This CDR3 has 11 residues. With V trimmed by 6 bases and J by 6 bases, 0 bases remained unmatched. In germline, CDR1 is DFQATT, CDR2 SNEGSKA (reference sequence). CDR3 coding DNA: TGCAGTGCAGCGGGGGGCAATGAGCAGTTCTTC. It codes for CSAAGGNEQFF.

On this clone: Other DNA variants within this sample encode the same CDR3. The rearrangement links TRBV5-1 to TRBJ2-5; 8 bases are a match to TRBD1. The CDR3 length is 14 residues. After removal of 2 bases from V and 5 bases from J, the junction contained 5 bases not matched to a gene. Germline CDR1 reads SGHRS; CDR2 reads YFSETQ. The CDR3 nucleotides read TGCGCCAGCAGCTTAGCAGGGGGCCGTGAGACCCAGTACTTC. Amino acid sequence: CASSLAGGRETQYF.

This clone appeared once. This chain connects TRBV4-2 to TRBJ2-1; 13 bases are a match to TRBD2. The junction had 4 bases not matched to a gene; V was cut back by 1 base and J by 7 bases. The V gene's germline CDR1 is LGHNA and CDR2 YNFKEQ. This CDR3 is 16 amino acids long. The CDR3 sequence: CASSQVGTSGTNEQFF. The CDR3 DNA is TGTGCCAGCAGCCAAGTGGGGACTAGCGGGACTAATGAGCAGTTCTTC.

The rearrangement links TRBV9 to TRBJ2-2; 9 bases are a match to TRBD1. Germline V gene data show CDR1 as SGDLS and CDR2 as YYNGEE. This CDR3 is built from 16 residues. Losses at the gene ends were 2 bases for V and 1 base for J; bases not matched to a gene: 3. Here the CDR3 DNA reads TGTGCCAGCAGCGTGGGGACAGGGCTGAACACCGGGGAGCTGTTTTTT. The encoded protein is CASSVGTGLNTGELFF.

V and J are TRBV9 and TRBJ2-3; possible D gene TRBD2, 6 bases. The germline V gene encodes CDR1 SGDLS and CDR2 YYNGEE. The ends were cut back, 10 bases at V and 0 bases at J, with 15 bases in the middle. The CDR3 is made up of 14 amino acids. The CDR3 DNA reads TGTGCCCCCTGGGAGGACCCTAGCACAGATACGCAGTATTTT. It yields the protein CAPWEDPSTDTQYF.

The chain recombines TRBV13 with TRBJ1-1; 7 bases are a match to TRBD1. CDR1 is PRHDT, CDR2 FYEKMQ, per germline (reference sequence). The CDR3 covers 14 residues. The V segment lost 4 bases and the J segment 4 bases; nucleotides outside the gene matches: 6. The CDR3 sequence: CASSSTGEGTEAFF. Here the CDR3 DNA reads TGTGCCAGCAGCTCCACAGGGGAAGGCACTGAAGCTTTCTTT.

The chain employs TRBV11-2 and TRBJ1-3; the match to TRBD1 covers 10 bases. Trimming at V came to 7 bases and at J to 7 bases, leaving 4 bases not matched to a gene. The germline V gene has CDR1 SGHAT and CDR2 FQNNGV. The length of the CDR3 is 13 residues. The CDR3 reads CASIPDRGNTIYF. Here the CDR3 DNA reads TGTGCCAGCATCCCGGACAGGGGGAACACCATATATTTT.

The rearrangement links TRBV5-4 to TRBJ1-2, with D hard to call. The CDR3 spans 13 residues. Germline CDR1 reads SGHNT; CDR2 reads YYREEE (reference sequence). V gave up 0 bases and J gave up 8 bases, with 11 bases separating them. Here the CDR3 DNA reads TGTGCCAGCAGCTTGGGAAGGCGGAACGGCTACACCTTC. It translates to CASSLGRRNGYTF.